Below, one T cell receptor beta chain is given with its context. Its antigen remains unidentified. Separate alpha and beta amplification began at the second PCR step. Four subsets defined by CD45RA and CD27 were sorted after CD3, CD4, CD8 and live/dead staining. These data originate in a study of naive and memory T cell subsets. The beta constant-region primer was an equimolar mix of two oligonucleotides covering TRBC1 and TRBC2. Four rounds of PCR amplified the ligated cDNA using nested alpha and beta constant-region primers plus SP2. TCRdb analysed the UMI-ligation and nested PCR reads with MiXCR anew, one entry per CDR3 protein. Here the sample spans 15,000 to 20,000 distinct CDR3 sequences, around 10% being singletons. Study results and limitations: Over 90% of naive TCR sequences appeared only once after error correction, unlike memory subsets. Diversity fell and Gini index rose from naive through CM, EM, EMRA.

CDR3 size: 16 residues. Germline V lookup: CDR1 LGHNA, CDR2 YNFKEQ. Trimming at V came to 3 bases and at J to 1 base, leaving 3 bases not matched to a gene. The chain links TRBV4-2 to TRBJ2-6; TRBD1 matches at 7 bases. The sample comprised central memory CD8+ T cells from blood. This TCR derives from a human donor in good health. The chain's CDR3 is CASSHETGSGANVLTF. CDR3 nucleotide sequence: TGTGCCAGCAGCCACGAGACAGGGTCTGGGGCCAACGTCCTGACTTTC.